This T cell receptor (beta chain) originates from a study of shared clonotypes between healthy human individuals. Germline loops: CDR1 MNHEY, CDR2 SVGAGI. This CDR3 has 12 residues. V gave up 0 bases and J gave up 10 bases, with 9 bases separating them. Per the study methods: With immunoSEQ giving junction-only sequences and no quality scores, filtering differed. Data came from immunoSEQ multiplex PCR; TCRdb stores just in-frame clones and leaves some out. That table supplies the V and J calls and clone size; D and trimming were determined from the DNA. The sample lists approximately 2,300,000 clones, about nine tenths seen once, with 0.3% to 0.4% in the top ten.

V usage is TRBV6-5 and J usage is TRBJ1-1; TRBD1 might be the D (5 bases). The sequencing input was naive CD4+ T cells from PBMCs. This sample's subset: CD45RA+ positively selected. The source is a man in his late teens or twenties in good health. Some clones in this sample may be carry-over from other donors' samples. DNA for the CDR3: TGTGCCAGCAGTTACTCACAGGAACCAGCTTTCTTT. Translating it yields CASSYSQEPAFF.